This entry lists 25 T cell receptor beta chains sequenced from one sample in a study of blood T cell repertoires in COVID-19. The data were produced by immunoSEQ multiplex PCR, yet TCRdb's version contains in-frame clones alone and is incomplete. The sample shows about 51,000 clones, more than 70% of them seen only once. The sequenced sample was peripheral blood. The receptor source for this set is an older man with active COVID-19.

In DNA, the CDR3 is TGCGCCACCATCTCCCGGCTAGCCCCCGGGGAGCTGTTTTTT. This encodes CATISRLAPGELFF. The rearrangement joins TRBV23-1 to TRBJ2-2; TRBD2 might be the D (5 bases). TRBV23-1 is placed among ORFs of uncertain function. Trimming took 10 bases from V and 6 from J, leaving 18 bases between them. This CDR3 region has 14 residues.

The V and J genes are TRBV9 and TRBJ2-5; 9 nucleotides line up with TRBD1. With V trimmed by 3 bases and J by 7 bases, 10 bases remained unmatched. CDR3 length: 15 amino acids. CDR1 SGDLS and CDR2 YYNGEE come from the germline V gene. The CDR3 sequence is CASSGGTGRSGTQYF. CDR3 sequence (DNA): TGTGCCAGCAGCGGCGGGACAGGGAGGTCTGGGACCCAGTACTTC.

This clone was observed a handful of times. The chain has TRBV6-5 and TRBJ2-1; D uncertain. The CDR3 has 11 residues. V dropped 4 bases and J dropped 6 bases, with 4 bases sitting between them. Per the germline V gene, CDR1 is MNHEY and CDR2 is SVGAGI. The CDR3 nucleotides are TGTGCCAGCAGTTGGGCCAATGAGCAGTTCTTC. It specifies CASSWANEQFF.

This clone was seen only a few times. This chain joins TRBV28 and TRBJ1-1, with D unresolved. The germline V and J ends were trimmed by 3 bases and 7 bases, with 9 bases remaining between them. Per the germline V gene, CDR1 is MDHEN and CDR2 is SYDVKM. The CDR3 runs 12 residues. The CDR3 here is CASSFEVGEAFF. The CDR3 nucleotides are TGTGCCAGCAGTTTTGAGGTGGGTGAAGCTTTCTTT.

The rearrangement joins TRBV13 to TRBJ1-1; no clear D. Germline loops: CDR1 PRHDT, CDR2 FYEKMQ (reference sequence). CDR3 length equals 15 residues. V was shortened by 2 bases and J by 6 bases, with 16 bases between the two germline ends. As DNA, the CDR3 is TGTGCCAGCAGCTTAACAGATTCAGCTGGTTCTGAAGCTTTCTTT. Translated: CASSLTDSAGSEAFF.

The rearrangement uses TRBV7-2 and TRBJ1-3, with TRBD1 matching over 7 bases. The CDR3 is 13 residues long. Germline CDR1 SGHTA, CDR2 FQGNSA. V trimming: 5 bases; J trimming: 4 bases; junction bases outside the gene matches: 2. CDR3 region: CASSNRGGNTIYF. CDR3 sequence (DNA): TGTGCCAGCAGCAACAGGGGAGGAAACACCATATATTTT.

As DNA, the CDR3 is TGTGCCAGCAGTTACGGCGGGACAGGGTCGCAGACCCAGTACTTC. Translating it yields CASSYGGTGSQTQYF. V gene TRBV6-5 combines with J gene TRBJ2-5; TRBD1 matches 9 bases. The V and J ends lost 2 bases and 6 bases, in that order; junction bases with no gene match: 7. The CDR3 consists of 15 residues. CDR1 is MNHEY, CDR2 SVGAGI, per germline.

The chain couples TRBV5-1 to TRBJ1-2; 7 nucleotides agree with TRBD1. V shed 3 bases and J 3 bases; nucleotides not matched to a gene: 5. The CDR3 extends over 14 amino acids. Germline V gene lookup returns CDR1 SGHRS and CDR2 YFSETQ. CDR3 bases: TGCGCCAGCAGCTCTGGACAGGTCGACTATGGCTACACCTTC. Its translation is CASSSGQVDYGYTF.

The CDR3 sequence is CASSVGSSSETQYF. The CDR3 nucleotides read TGTGCCAGCAGCGTAGGGTCTAGTTCGGAGACCCAGTACTTC. The chain joins TRBV9 to TRBJ2-5; D gene uncertain. There are 14 residues in the CDR3. The V gene's germline CDR1 is SGDLS and CDR2 YYNGEE. V was clipped by 0 bases and J by 5 bases, with 11 bases between them.

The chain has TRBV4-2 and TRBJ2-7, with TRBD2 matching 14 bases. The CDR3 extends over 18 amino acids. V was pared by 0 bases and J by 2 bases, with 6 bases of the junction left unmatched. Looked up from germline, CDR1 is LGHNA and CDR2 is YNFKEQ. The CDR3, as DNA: TGTGCCAGCAGCCAAGAAGGGACTAGCGGGAGTATTCCCTACGAGCAGTACTTC. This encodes CASSQEGTSGSIPYEQYF.

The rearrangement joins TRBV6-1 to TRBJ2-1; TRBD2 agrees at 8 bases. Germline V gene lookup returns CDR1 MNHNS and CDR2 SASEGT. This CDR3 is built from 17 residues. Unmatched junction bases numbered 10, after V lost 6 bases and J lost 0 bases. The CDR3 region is CASSEPPGLVSYNEQFF. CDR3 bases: TGTGCCAGCAGCGAACCTCCGGGACTAGTCTCCTACAATGAGCAGTTCTTC.

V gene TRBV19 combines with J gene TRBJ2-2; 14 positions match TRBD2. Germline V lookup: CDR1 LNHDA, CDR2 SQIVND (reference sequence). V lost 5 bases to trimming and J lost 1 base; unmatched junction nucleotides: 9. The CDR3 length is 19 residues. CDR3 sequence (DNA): TGTGCCAGTAGTGCCGTGGGACTAGCGGGAGAAGGGAACACCGGGGAGCTGTTTTTT. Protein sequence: CASSAVGLAGEGNTGELFF.

The CDR3 protein is CASSSTLLDTEAFF. For the CDR3, the DNA is TGTGCCAGCAGTTCAACTTTATTGGACACTGAAGCTTTCTTT. The rearrangement uses TRBV6-2 or TRBV6-3 and TRBJ1-1, with no clear D. The germline V gene encodes CDR1 MNHEY and CDR2 SVGEGT. Trimming removed 4 bases at V and 3 bases at J, with 12 bases between. The CDR3 sequence is 14 residues long.

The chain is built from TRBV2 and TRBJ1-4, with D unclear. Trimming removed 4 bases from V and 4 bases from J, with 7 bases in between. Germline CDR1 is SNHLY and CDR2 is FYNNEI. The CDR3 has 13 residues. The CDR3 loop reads CASSGGINEKLFF. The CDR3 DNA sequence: TGTGCCAGCAGTGGAGGGATTAATGAAAAACTGTTTTTT.

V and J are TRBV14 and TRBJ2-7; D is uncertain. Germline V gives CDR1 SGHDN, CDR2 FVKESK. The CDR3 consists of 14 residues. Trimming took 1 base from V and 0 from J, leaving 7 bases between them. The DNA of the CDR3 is TGTGCCAGCAGCCAAGCACCCAGCTCCTACGAGCAGTACTTC. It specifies CASSQAPSSYEQYF.

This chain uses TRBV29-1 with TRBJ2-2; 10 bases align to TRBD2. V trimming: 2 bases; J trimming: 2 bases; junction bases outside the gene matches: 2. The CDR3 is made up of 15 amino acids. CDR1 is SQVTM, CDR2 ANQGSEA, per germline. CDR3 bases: TGCAGCGTTGAACTAGCGGGAGATAACACCGGGGAGCTGTTTTTT. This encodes CSVELAGDNTGELFF.

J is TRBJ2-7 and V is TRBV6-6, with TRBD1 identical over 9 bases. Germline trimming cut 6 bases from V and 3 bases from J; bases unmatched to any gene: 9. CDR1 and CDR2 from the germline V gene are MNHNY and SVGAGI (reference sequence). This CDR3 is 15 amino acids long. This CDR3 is CASSSGTGRIYEQYF. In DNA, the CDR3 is TGTGCCAGCAGCTCCGGGACAGGGCGTATCTACGAGCAGTACTTC.

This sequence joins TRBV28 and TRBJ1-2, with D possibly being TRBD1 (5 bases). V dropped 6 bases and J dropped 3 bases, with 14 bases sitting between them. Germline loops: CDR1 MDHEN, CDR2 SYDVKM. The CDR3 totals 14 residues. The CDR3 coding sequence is TGTGCCAGCAGGCCCCAGGGTATCGACTATGGCTACACCTTC. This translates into CASRPQGIDYGYTF.

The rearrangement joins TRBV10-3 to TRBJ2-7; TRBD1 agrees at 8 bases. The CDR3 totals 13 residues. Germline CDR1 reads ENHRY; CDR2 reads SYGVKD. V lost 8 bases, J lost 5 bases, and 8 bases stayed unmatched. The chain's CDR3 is CAIASGQGDEQYF. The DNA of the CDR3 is TGTGCCATCGCTTCCGGACAGGGTGACGAGCAGTACTTC.

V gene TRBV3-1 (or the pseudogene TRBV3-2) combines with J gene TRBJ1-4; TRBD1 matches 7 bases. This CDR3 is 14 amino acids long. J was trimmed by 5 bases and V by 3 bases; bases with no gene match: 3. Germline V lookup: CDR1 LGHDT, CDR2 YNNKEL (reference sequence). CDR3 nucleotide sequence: TGTGCCAGCAGCCAGGGGACAGTAAATGAAAAACTGTTTTTT. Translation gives CASSQGTVNEKLFF.

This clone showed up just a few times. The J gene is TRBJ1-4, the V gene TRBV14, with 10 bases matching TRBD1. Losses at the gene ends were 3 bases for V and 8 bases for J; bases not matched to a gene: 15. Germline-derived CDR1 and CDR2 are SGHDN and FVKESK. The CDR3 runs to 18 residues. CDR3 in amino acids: CASSQDDKDRGRREKLFF. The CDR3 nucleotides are TGTGCCAGCAGCCAGGATGACAAAGACAGGGGGCGCCGGGAAAAACTGTTTTTT.

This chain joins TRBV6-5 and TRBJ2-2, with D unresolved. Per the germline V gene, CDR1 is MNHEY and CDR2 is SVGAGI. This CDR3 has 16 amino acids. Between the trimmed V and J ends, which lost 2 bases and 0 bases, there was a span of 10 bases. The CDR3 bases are TGTGCCAGCAGTTACGACCGACGGGCGAACACCGGGGAGCTGTTTTTT. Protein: CASSYDRRANTGELFF.

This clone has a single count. The CDR3, as DNA: TGTGCCAGCAGCACAACCTCAGCGGGAGTCAATGAGCAGTTCTTC. It encodes CASSTTSAGVNEQFF. The J gene is TRBJ2-1, the V gene TRBV7-9, with TRBD2 matching over 8 bases. The length of the CDR3 is 15 residues. V was pared by 5 bases and J by 6 bases, with 9 bases of the junction left unmatched. Germline-derived CDR1 and CDR2 are SEHNR and FQNEAQ (reference sequence).

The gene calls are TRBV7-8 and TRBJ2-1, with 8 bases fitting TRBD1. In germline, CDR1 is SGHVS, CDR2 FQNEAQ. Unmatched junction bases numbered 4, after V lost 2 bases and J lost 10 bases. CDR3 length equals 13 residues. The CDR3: CASSLPGQDEQFF. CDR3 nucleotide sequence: TGTGCCAGCAGCTTACCGGGACAGGACGAGCAGTTCTTC.

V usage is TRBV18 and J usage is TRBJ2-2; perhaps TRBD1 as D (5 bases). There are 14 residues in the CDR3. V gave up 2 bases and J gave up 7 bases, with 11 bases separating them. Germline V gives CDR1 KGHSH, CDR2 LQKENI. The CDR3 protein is CASSPGREVGELFF. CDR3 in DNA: TGTGCCAGCTCACCAGGCAGGGAAGTCGGGGAGCTGTTTTTT.